This T cell receptor beta chain was sequenced in a study of T-cell reconstitution after alpha-beta-depleted transplantation in children. Construction of the TCRbeta library involved unique molecular identifiers. TCRdb analysed the PCR reads with MiXCR anew, one entry per CDR3 protein. Among a few hundred thousand distinct CDR3 sequences listed, 9% to 12% were seen once. This clonotype occurred a few times. The V and J ends lost 3 bases and 4 bases, in that order; junction bases with no gene match: 7. The CDR3 consists of 15 residues. The germline V gene has CDR1 SGDLS and CDR2 YYNGEE. The gene calls are TRBV9 and TRBJ1-2, with 9 positions matching TRBD1. The TCR was taken from a human donor who donated a stem cell graft to a child with acute lymphoblastic leukemia. The source material was PBMCs from the stem cell graft donor, sampled from the stem cell graft. CDR3 region: CASSDRDREIYGYTF. The CDR3 region has the DNA TGTGCCAGCAGCGACCGGGACAGGGAGATCTATGGCTACACCTTC.